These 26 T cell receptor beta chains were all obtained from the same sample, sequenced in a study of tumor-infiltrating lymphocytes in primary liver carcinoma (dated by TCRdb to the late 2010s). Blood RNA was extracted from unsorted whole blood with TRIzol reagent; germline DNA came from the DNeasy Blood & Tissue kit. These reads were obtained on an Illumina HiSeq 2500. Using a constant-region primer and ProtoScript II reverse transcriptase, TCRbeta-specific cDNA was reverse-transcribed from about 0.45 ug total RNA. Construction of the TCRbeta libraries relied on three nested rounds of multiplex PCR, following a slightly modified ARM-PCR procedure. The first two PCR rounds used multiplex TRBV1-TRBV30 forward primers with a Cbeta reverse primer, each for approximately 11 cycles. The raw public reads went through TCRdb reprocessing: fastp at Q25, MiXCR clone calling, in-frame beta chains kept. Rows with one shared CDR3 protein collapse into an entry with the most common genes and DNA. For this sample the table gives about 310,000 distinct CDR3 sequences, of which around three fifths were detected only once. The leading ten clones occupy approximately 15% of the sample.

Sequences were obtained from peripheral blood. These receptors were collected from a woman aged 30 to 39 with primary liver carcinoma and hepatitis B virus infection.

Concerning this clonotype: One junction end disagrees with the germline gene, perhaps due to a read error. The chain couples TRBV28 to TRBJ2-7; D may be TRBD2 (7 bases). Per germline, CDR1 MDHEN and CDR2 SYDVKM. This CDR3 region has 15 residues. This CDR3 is CASSTEGGSSYEQYF. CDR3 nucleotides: TGTGCCAGCAGCACCGAGGGGGGGAGCTCCTACGAGCAATACTTC.

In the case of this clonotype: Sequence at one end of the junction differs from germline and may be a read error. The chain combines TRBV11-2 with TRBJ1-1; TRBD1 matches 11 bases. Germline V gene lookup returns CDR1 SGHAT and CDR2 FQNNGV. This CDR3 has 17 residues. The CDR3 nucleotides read TGTACCAGCAGCTTATGGACAGGGGGCAGAGTGGACACTGAAGCTTTCTTT. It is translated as CTSSLWTGGRVDTEAFF.

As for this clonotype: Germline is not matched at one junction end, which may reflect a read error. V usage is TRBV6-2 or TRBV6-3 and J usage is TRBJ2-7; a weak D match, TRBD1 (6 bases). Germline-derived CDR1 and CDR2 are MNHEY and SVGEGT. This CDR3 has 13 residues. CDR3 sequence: CATGRTVYSEECF. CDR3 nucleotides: TGTGCCACCGGTCGGACAGTCTACTCCGAGGAGTGCTTC.

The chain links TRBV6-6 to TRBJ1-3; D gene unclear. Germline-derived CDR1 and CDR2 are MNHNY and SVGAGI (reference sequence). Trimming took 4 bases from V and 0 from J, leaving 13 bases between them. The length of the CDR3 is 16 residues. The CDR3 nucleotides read TGTGCCAGCAGTTCCCACAGTAGAGACTCTGGAAACACCATATATTTT. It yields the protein CASSSHSRDSGNTIYF.

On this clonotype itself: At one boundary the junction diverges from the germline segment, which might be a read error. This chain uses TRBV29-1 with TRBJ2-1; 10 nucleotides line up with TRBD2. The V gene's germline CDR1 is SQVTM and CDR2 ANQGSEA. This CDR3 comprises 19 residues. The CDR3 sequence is CSYSILAAGGPGRANEQSF. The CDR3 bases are TGCAGCTATTCCATCCTAGCAGCGGGAGGGCCGGGGAGGGCAAATGAGCAGTCCTTC.

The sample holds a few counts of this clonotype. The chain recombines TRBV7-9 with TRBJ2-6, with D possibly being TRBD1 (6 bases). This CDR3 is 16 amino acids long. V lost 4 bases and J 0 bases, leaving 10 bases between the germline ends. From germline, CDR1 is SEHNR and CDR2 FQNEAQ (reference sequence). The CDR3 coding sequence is TGTGCCAGCAGCTCCCTGGACAGCTCTGGGGCCAACGTCCTGACTTTC. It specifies CASSSLDSSGANVLTF.

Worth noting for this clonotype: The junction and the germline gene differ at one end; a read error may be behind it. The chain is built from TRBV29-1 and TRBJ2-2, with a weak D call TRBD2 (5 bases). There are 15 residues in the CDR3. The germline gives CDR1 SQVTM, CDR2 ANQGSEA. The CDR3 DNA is TGCAGCCTTGAAGCCGGGAACTCGAGCACTGGGGAGCTGTTTTTT. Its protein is CSLEAGNSSTGELFF.

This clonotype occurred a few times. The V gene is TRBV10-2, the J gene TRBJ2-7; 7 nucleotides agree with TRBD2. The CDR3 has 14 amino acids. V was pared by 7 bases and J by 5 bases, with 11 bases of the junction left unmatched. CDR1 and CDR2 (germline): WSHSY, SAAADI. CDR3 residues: CASTTFAGRDEQYF. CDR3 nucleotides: TGCGCCAGCACTACTTTCGCAGGGAGGGACGAGCAGTACTTC.

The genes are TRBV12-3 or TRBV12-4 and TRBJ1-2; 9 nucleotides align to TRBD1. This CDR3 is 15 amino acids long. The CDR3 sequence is CTSSSPGQGGYGYTF. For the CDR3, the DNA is TGTACTAGCAGCTCCCCGGGACAGGGAGGCTATGGCTACACCTTC.

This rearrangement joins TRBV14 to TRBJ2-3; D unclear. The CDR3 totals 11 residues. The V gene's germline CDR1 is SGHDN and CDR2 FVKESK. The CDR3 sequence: CVGSQASPQYF. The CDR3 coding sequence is TGTGTCGGCAGCCAGGCTAGTCCGCAGTATTTT.

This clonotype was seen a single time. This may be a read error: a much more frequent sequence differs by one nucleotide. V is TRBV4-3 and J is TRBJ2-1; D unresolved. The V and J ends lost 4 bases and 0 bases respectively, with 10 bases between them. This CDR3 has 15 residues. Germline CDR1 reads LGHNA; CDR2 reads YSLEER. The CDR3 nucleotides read TGCGCCAGCAGCCGAGAAGGGTTCTCCTACAATGAGCAGTTCTTC. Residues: CASSREGFSYNEQFF.

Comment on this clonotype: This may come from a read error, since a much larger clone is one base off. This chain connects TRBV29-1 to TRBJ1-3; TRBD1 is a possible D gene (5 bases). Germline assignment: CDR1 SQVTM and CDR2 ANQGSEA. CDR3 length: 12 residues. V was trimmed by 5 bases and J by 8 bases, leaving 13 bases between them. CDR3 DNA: TGCAGCGTTAACGATGGGGGAGACACCATATATTTT. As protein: CSVNDGGDTIYF.

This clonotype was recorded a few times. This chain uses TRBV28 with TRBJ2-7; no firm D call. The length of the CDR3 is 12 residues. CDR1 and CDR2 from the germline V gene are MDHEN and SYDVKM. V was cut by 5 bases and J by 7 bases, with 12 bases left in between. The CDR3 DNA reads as TGTGCCAGCAGTACAGAAAAGGATGAGCAGTACTTC. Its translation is CASSTEKDEQYF.

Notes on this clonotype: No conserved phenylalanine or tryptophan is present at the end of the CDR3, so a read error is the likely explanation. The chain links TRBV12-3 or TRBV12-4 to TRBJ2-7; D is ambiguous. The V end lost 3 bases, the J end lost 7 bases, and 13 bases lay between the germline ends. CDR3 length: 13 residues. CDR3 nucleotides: TGTGCCAGCAGTTTTGTCGTAGGTGATGAGCAGTACTCC. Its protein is CASSFVVGDEQYS.

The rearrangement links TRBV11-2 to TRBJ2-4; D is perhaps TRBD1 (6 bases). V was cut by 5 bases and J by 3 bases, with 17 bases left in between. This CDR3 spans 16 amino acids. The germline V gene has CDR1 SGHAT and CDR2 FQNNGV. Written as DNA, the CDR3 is TGTGCCAGCAGCCCCCTGGGGGCGCCGAGCAAAAACATTCAGTACTTC. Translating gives CASSPLGAPSKNIQYF.

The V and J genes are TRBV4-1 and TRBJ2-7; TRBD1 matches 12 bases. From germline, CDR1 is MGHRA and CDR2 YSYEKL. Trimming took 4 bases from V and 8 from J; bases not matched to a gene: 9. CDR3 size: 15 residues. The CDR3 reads CASSLNRDRGHKQYF. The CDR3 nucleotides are TGCGCCAGCAGCCTTAACCGGGACAGGGGGCATAAGCAGTACTTC.

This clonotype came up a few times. CDR3 sequence: CASSAARVGETQYF. The CDR3 bases are TGTGCCAGCAGCGCCGCCAGGGTGGGAGAGACCCAGTACTTC. The chain couples TRBV5-6 to TRBJ2-5, with TRBD1 as a possible D gene (5 bases). This CDR3 region has 14 residues. Germline V gene sequence: CDR1 SGHDT, CDR2 YYEEEE. V was trimmed by 4 bases and J by 4 bases, leaving 14 bases between them.

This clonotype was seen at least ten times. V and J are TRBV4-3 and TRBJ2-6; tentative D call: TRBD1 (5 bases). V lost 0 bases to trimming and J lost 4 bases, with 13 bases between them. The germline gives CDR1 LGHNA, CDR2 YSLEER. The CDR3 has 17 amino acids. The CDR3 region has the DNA TGCGCCAGCAGCCAAGAGGCGGTAGGGGTAGGGGCCAACGTCCTGACTTTC. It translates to CASSQEAVGVGANVLTF.

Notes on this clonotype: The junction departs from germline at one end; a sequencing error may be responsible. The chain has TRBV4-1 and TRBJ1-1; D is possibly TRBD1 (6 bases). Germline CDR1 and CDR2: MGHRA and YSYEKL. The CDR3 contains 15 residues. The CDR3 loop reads CASSQSGQSNTGAFF. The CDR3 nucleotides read TGCGCCAGCAGCCAATCCGGACAGTCGAACACTGGAGCTTTCTTT.

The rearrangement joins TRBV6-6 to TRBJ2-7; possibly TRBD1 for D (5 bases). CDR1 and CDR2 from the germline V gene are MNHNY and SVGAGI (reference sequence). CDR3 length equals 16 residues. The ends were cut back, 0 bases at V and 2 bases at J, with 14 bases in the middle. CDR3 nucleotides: TGTGCCAGCAGTTACTCTCCAGGGATAGGGACCTACGAGCAGTACTTC. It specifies CASSYSPGIGTYEQYF.

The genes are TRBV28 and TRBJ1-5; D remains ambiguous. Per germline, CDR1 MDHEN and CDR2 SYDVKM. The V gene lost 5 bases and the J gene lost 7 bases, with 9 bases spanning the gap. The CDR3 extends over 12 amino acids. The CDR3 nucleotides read TGTGCCAGCAGTATTGGGCTACAGCCCCAGCATTTT. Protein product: CASSIGLQPQHF.

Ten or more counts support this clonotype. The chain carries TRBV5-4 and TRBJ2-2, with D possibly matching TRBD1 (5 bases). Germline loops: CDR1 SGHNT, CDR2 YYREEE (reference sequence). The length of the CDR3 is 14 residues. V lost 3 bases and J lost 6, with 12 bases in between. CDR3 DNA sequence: TGTGCCAGCAGCTACACAGGTTTTTCCGGGGAGCTGTTTTTT. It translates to CASSYTGFSGELFF.

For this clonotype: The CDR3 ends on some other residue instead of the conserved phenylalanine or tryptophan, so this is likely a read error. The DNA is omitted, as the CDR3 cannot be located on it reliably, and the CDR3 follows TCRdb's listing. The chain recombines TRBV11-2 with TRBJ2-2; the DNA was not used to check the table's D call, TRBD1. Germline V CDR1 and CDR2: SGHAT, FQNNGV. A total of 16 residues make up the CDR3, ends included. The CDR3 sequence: CASSPDPQLNTGEPFS.

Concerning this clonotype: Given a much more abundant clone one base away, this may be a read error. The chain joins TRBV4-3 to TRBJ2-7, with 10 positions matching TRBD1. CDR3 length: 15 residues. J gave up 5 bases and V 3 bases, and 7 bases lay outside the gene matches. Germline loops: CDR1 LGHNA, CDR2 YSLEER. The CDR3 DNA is TGCGCCAGCAGCCAGGGGACAGGGGCAACCAACGAGCAGTACTTC. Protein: CASSQGTGATNEQYF.

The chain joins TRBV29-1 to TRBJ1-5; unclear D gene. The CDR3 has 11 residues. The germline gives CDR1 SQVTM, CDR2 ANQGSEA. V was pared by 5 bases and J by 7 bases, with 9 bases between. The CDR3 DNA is TGCAGCGTTCTCCCGGACCAGCCCCAGCATTTT. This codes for CSVLPDQPQHF. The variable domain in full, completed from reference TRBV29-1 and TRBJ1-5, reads SAVISQKPSRDICQRGTSLTIQCQVDSQVTMMFWYRQQPGQSLTLIATANQGSEATYESGFVIDKFPISRPNLTFSTLTVSNMSPEDSSIYLCSVLPDQPQHFGDGTRLSIL.

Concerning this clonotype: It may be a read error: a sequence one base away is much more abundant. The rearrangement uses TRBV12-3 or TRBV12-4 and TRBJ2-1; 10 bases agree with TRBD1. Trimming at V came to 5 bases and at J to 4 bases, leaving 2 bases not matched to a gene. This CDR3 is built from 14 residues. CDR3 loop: CASSQDRGYNEQFF. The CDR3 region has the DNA TGTGCCAGCAGTCAGGACAGGGGGTACAATGAGCAGTTCTTC.